This TCR beta chain was profiled in a study of T-cell reconstitution after alpha-beta-depleted transplantation in children. V gave up 6 bases and J gave up 1 base; unmatched junction bases: 5. The CDR3 runs 15 residues. TCRbeta library construction was performed incorporating unique molecular identifiers. TCRdb called the PCR reads again in MiXCR, with one record for every CDR3 protein. Of about 480,000 distinct CDR3 sequences listed, around 12% are singletons. The V gene is TRBV12-3 or TRBV12-4, the J gene TRBJ2-2, with 7 nucleotides matching TRBD1. Specimen: PBMCs from the stem cell graft donor, collected from the stem cell graft. This sequence originates from a human donor who donated a stem cell graft to a child with combined immunodeficiency. CDR3 coding DNA: TGTGCCAGCAGCCGACAGGGAAGGAACACCGGGGAGCTGTTTTTT. Protein sequence: CASSRQGRNTGELFF.